The 9 T cell receptor beta chains given below trace back to one sample, sequenced in a study of cytomegalovirus exposure and HLA in healthy donors. In the PCR, 60 Vbeta and 13 Jbeta primers were used. Clones were sequenced by immunoSEQ multiplex PCR, and TCRdb holds only the in-frame ones, with some missing. The sample includes around 140,000 clones, 83% of them seen just once. Sequenced input: PBMCs. Receptors originate from a man aged 35 to 55 in good health and CMV-seronegative.

V usage is TRBV6-5 and J usage is TRBJ2-2, with D tentatively TRBD1 (5 bases). CDR1 and CDR2 (germline): MNHEY, SVGAGI. The CDR3 runs to 14 residues. With 6 bases removed from V and 2 bases from J, the gap between germline ends came to 10 bases. CDR3 in DNA: TGTGCCAGCAGGAGACAGCTCAACACCGGGGAGCTGTTTTTT. Encoded protein: CASRRQLNTGELFF.

The CDR3: CASSVGFSGTFEQYF. Written as DNA, the CDR3 is TGTGCCAGCAGCGTAGGGTTTAGCGGGACTTTCGAGCAGTACTTC. J is TRBJ2-7 and V is TRBV9; 8 bases map to TRBD2. Germline loops: CDR1 SGDLS, CDR2 YYNGEE. The J segment lost 6 bases and the V segment lost 0 bases, leaving 8 bases of the junction unmatched. The length of the CDR3 is 15 residues.

The chain is built from TRBV19 and TRBJ2-4, with 7 bases lining up with TRBD1. Looked up from germline, CDR1 is LNHDA and CDR2 is SQIVND (reference sequence). Trimming removed 5 bases from V and 0 bases from J; junction bases left unmatched: 7. This CDR3 comprises 16 residues. In nucleotides, the CDR3 is TGTGCCAGTAGTCTCGGACAGGCTGTAGCCAAAAACATTCAGTACTTC. Residues: CASSLGQAVAKNIQYF.

Only one count was recorded for this clone. V and J are TRBV21-1 and TRBJ2-5; the table's D call of TRBD2 was not tested on the DNA. TRBV21-1 is annotated as a pseudogene. This CDR3 contains 15 residues. CDR3 protein: CASSKSSGGEETQYF. CDR3 sequence (DNA): TGTGCCAGCAGCAAAAGTAGCGGGGGGGAAGAGACCCAGTACTTC.

This clone appeared a single time. This rearrangement joins TRBV5-1 to TRBJ2-5; TRBD2 aligns across 9 bases. This CDR3 region has 14 residues. CDR1 and CDR2 from the germline V gene are SGHRS and YFSETQ. Unmatched junction bases numbered 6, after V lost 4 bases and J lost 5 bases. The CDR3 loop is CASSPGLATETQYF. The CDR3, as DNA: TGCGCCAGCAGCCCCGGACTAGCGACGGAGACCCAGTACTTC.

This clone was seen only a few times. For the CDR3, the DNA is TGTGCCAGCAGCCGCACTACAGGGTCGGGCAATCAGCCCCAGCATTTT. Protein: CASSRTTGSGNQPQHF. The gene calls are TRBV7-9 and TRBJ1-5, with D tentatively TRBD1 (6 bases). Trimming took 5 bases from V and 2 from J, leaving 16 bases between them. CDR1 is SEHNR and CDR2 is FQNEAQ in the germline V gene (reference sequence). The CDR3 is 16 residues long.

This chain links TRBV7-6 with TRBJ1-1; D possibly corresponds to TRBD1 (5 bases). Germline values: CDR1 SGHVS, CDR2 FNYEAQ. The CDR3 is 14 residues long. V was clipped by 2 bases and J by 1 base, with 8 bases between them. CDR3 in DNA: TGTGCCAGCAGCTTACAGGGAGGGAACACTGAAGCTTTCTTT. Translated: CASSLQGGNTEAFF.

The rearrangement joins TRBV7-2 to TRBJ1-6; TRBD1 might be the D (5 bases). Looked up from germline, CDR1 is SGHTA and CDR2 is FQGNSA. The ends were cut back, 3 bases at V and 3 bases at J, with 9 bases in the middle. The CDR3 contains 15 residues. This chain's CDR3 is CASSFAGLYNSPLHF. CDR3 in DNA: TGTGCCAGCAGCTTTGCGGGACTCTATAATTCACCCCTCCACTTT.

The chain joins TRBV5-1 to TRBJ2-7, with D perhaps matching TRBD2 (6 bases). The germline CDR1 and CDR2 sequences are SGHRS and YFSETQ. CDR3 length: 12 residues. V shed 4 bases and J shed 2 bases, with 7 bases lying between them. In DNA form, the CDR3 reads TGCGCCAGCAGCCCGGGGGCCTACGAGCAGTACTTC. Translating gives CASSPGAYEQYF.